The sequence of this TCR beta chain was determined in a study of T cell responses to AZD1222 COVID-19 vaccine. General study findings and limits: White British donors predominated, females outnumbered males, and clonal diversity was possibly underestimated. Only a handful of AZD1222 recipients, six or seven in all, had baseline seropositivity. Vaccination with two AZD1222 doses was followed by a rise in Spike-specific TCR breadth and depth. Regions left unmutated in variants are reportedly the target of nearly half of spike-specific TCRs.

The assay was immunoSEQ multiplex PCR, and TCRdb's table has in-frame clones only and misses some. The repertoire holds about 110,000 clones, with approximately 90% as singletons. As to this clone: Its specificity is not known.

Germline assignment: CDR1 MNHEY and CDR2 SVGAGI. This CDR3 region has 15 residues. V lost 0 bases, J lost 4 bases, and 12 bases lay in between. The genes are TRBV6-5 and TRBJ1-2, with a weak D call TRBD1 (5 bases). The sequence came from an adult who received the AZD1222 COVID-19 vaccine. The sequences come from peripheral blood, collected 28 days after the second AZD1222 dose. CDR3 region: CASSYSRRDPYGYTF. DNA for the CDR3: TGTGCCAGCAGTTACTCCCGCAGGGACCCCTATGGCTACACCTTC.